The clone carrying this T cell receptor (beta chain) has just a few counts. This entry comes from a study of blood T cells in healthy people across ages. The use of a sample-barcoded 5' primer and a J-beta primer mix characterized a second PCR of roughly 6 to 11 cycles. Unique molecular identifiers of 12 random nucleotides labeled each cDNA. TCRdb re-analysed the 5' RACE reads in MiXCR, keeping a single row per CDR3 protein. This sample has about 1.4 million distinct CDR3 sequences, with roughly 64% found just once. Trimming took 3 bases from V and 10 from J, leaving 9 bases between them. This CDR3 comprises 12 residues.

J is TRBJ1-4 and V is TRBV12-3 or TRBV12-4; D possibly corresponds to TRBD1 (5 bases). This receptor was identified in a man aged 18 to 30 in good health. The sequencing sample was made of blood. The CDR3, as DNA: TGTGCCAGCAGTTTGTTTAGGGGAAAACTGTTTTTT. Protein: CASSLFRGKLFF.